What follows are 15 T cell receptor beta chains derived from one specimen sequenced in a study of cytomegalovirus exposure and HLA in healthy donors. The repertoire was sequenced with immunoSEQ multiplex PCR; TCRdb's copy has only in-frame clones and lacks some. The sample records roughly 57,000 clones, 93% being singletons. The specimen was PBMCs. Receptors were obtained from a woman between 18 and 29 years old in good health and CMV-seropositive.

The gene calls are TRBV5-5 and TRBJ1-2; no definite D call. Germline-derived CDR1 and CDR2 are SGHKS and YYEKEE (reference sequence). V lost 4 bases and J 0 bases, leaving 16 bases between the germline ends. The CDR3 covers 16 residues. CDR3 DNA: TGTGCCAGCAGCGTCCACAGCATCGGCTCTAACTATGGCTACACCTTC. Residues: CASSVHSIGSNYGYTF.

This chain uses TRBV7-8 with TRBJ1-1; 7 positions agree with TRBD1. Germline lookup yields CDR1 SGHVS and CDR2 FQNEAQ. The CDR3 has 16 amino acids. V was pared by 1 base and J by 0 bases, with 5 bases of the junction left unmatched. The DNA for the CDR3 is TGTGCCAGCAGCTTAGGACAGGGAGAGGTGAACACTGAAGCTTTCTTT. Its protein is CASSLGQGEVNTEAFF.

The V gene is TRBV28, the J gene TRBJ1-1, with D possibly TRBD1 on 6 matching bases. This CDR3 is built from 15 residues. Trimming removed 1 base from V and 0 bases from J, with 9 bases in between. The germline gives CDR1 MDHEN, CDR2 SYDVKM. This CDR3 is CASSLSDSMNTEAFF. DNA of the CDR3: TGTGCCAGCAGTTTATCGGACAGCATGAACACTGAAGCTTTCTTT.

The rearrangement links TRBV18 to TRBJ2-3, with 10 bases fitting TRBD1. From germline, CDR1 is KGHSH and CDR2 LQKENI. Unmatched junction bases numbered 2, after V lost 3 bases and J lost 2 bases. This CDR3 contains 15 residues. CDR3 DNA sequence: TGTGCCAGCTCACCCGACAGGGGGCACACAGATACGCAGTATTTT. Protein product: CASSPDRGHTDTQYF.

V gene TRBV6-1 combines with J gene TRBJ2-7; D is unclear. V gave up 3 bases and J gave up 1 base, with 7 bases separating them. CDR1 is MNHNS, CDR2 SASEGT, per germline. There are 13 residues in the CDR3. CDR3 DNA sequence: TGTGCCAGCAGTGAGGCAGAATCCTACGAGCAGTACTTC. Amino acids: CASSEAESYEQYF.

The V call is TRBV16, the J call TRBJ1-1; D may be TRBD1 (5 bases). Trimming cost V 4 bases and J 3 bases, with 12 bases left between them. The length of the CDR3 is 14 residues. Germline loops: CDR1 KGHSY, CDR2 FQNENV. The CDR3 DNA is TGTGCCAGCAGCCCAAGCTCAGGGTACACTGAAGCTTTCTTT. Protein: CASSPSSGYTEAFF. The complete variable domain, with remaining parts taken from reference TRBV16 and TRBJ1-1, reads GEEVAQTPKHLVRGEGQKAKLYCAPIKGHSYVFWYQQVLKNEFKFLISFQNENVFDETGMPKERFSAKCLPNSPCSLEIQATKLEDSAVYFCASSPSSGYTEAFFGQGTRLTVV.

The CDR3 DNA is TGTGCCAGCAGCCAAGTGGACAGATCAGATGGCTACACCTTC. Protein product: CASSQVDRSDGYTF. V usage is TRBV14 and J usage is TRBJ1-2, with D perhaps matching TRBD1 (6 bases). V was shortened by 1 base and J by 6 bases, with 12 bases between the two germline ends. This CDR3 has 14 residues. The germline V gene has CDR1 SGHDN and CDR2 FVKESK. The variable domain in full, completed from reference TRBV14 and TRBJ1-2, reads EAGVTQFPSHSVIEKGQTVTLRCDPISGHDNLYWYRRVMGKEIKFLLHFVKESKQDESGMPNNRFLAERTGGTYSTLKVQPAELEDSGVYFCASSQVDRSDGYTFGSGTRLTVV.

The chain joins TRBV19 to TRBJ1-5; the D gene is possibly TRBD1 (6 bases). V was pared by 10 bases and J by 3 bases, with 22 bases between. This CDR3 region has 16 residues. Per germline, CDR1 LNHDA and CDR2 SQIVND (reference sequence). The CDR3: CATLPRGAPDNQPQHF. The CDR3 nucleotides read TGTGCCACCCTTCCCCGGGGGGCGCCGGACAATCAGCCCCAGCATTTT.

This chain uses TRBV27 with TRBJ2-7, with a weak D call TRBD1 (5 bases). This CDR3 comprises 13 residues. Germline V gene data show CDR1 as MNHEY and CDR2 as SMNVEV (reference sequence). Trimming removed 5 bases from V and 3 bases from J, with 11 bases in between. The CDR3 region is CASSRGRDYEQYF. In DNA, the CDR3 is TGTGCCAGCAGTAGGGGCAGGGACTACGAGCAGTACTTC.

This rearrangement joins TRBV28 to TRBJ1-5; the D is unclear. With 6 bases removed from V and 3 bases from J, the gap between germline ends came to 18 bases. CDR3 length: 16 amino acids. Germline assignment: CDR1 MDHEN and CDR2 SYDVKM. CDR3 sequence reads: CASRRDGVWVNQPQHF. The CDR3 region has the DNA TGTGCCAGCAGGCGAGACGGGGTCTGGGTCAATCAGCCCCAGCATTTT.

As regards this clone: A junction end diverges from the germline sequence, so it may reflect a read error. V usage is TRBV30 and J usage is TRBJ2-5; 9 nucleotides agree with TRBD2. Germline CDR1 GTSNPN, CDR2 SVGIG (reference sequence). This CDR3 contains 15 residues. CDR3 DNA: TGTGCCTCCGAGGGAGCGGGGGGAGGGCAAGGGACCCAGTACTTC. This gives the protein CASEGAGGGQGTQYF.

The V gene is TRBV5-4, the J gene TRBJ1-6; 7 bases match TRBD1. The V gene's germline CDR1 is SGHNT and CDR2 YYREEE (reference sequence). The V gene end was trimmed by 9 bases and the J gene end by 7 bases; junction bases not matched to a gene: 4. There are 12 residues in the CDR3. Here the CDR3 reads CATGQQNSPLHF. The CDR3 DNA sequence: TGTGCCACGGGACAGCAAAATTCACCCCTCCACTTT. The whole variable domain, remainder taken from reference TRBV5-4 and TRBJ1-6, is ETGVTQSPTHLIKTRGQQVTLRCSSQSGHNTVSWYQQALGQGPQFIFQYYREEENGRGNFPPRFSGLQFPNYSSELNVNALELDDSALYLCATGQQNSPLHFGNGTRLTVT.

The chain couples TRBV2 to TRBJ2-1; the D gene is possibly TRBD1 (5 bases). There are 13 residues in the CDR3. V lost 3 bases to trimming and J lost 6 bases, with 9 bases between them. Germline V gene sequence: CDR1 SNHLY, CDR2 FYNNEI. DNA of the CDR3: TGTGCCAGCAGTGATGACAGCCTCAATGAGCAGTTCTTC. This translates into CASSDDSLNEQFF.

This clone was picked up one time. V is TRBV5-1 and J is TRBJ2-5, with 7 bases that match TRBD1. Looked up from germline, CDR1 is SGHRS and CDR2 is YFSETQ. The V and J ends lost 4 bases and 3 bases, in that order; junction bases with no gene match: 15. The CDR3 runs 17 residues. The DNA for the CDR3 is TGCGCCAGCAGCCCCGGCCGGAGGACAGGTTTGGAAGAGACCCAGTACTTC. This gives the protein CASSPGRRTGLEETQYF.

This chain connects TRBV6-5 to TRBJ1-6; the match to TRBD1 covers 8 bases. The V gene end was trimmed by 1 base and the J gene end by 9 bases; junction bases not matched to a gene: 5. The germline V gene has CDR1 MNHEY and CDR2 SVGAGI. The CDR3 is 15 amino acids. In DNA form, the CDR3 reads TGTGCCAGCAGTTACTTTGGGACAGGTGGTTCACCCCTCCACTTT. Translating it yields CASSYFGTGGSPLHF.